These 9 T cell receptor beta chains came from one sample sequenced in a study of blood T cells in healthy people across ages. For the second PCR, which ran for about 6 to 12 cycles, a sample-barcoded 5' primer and a J-beta primer mix were used. TCRdb re-called the 5' RACE reads with MiXCR, one entry per CDR3 protein. This sample yields 450,000 to 600,000 distinct CDR3 sequences, of which about 27% are seen a single time; 3% to 4.5% belongs to the top ten. The data were also submitted as part of a second study, on T cells of mothers and their children.

Sequencing used blood. These receptors were taken from a boy between 2 and 10 years old in good health.

This clonotype was counted between two and nine times. The genes are TRBV6-5 and TRBJ2-1, with TRBD1 identical over 8 bases. The J call is uncertain, as TRBJ2-7 better fits the DNA end. The germline V gene encodes CDR1 MNHEY and CDR2 SVGAGI. This CDR3 region has 14 residues. CDR3 in amino acids: CASSWTGSSAEQYF. CDR3 bases: TGTGCCAGCAGCTGGACAGGGAGTTCAGCCGAGCAGTACTTC.

The chain uses TRBV14 and TRBJ2-6; D gene unclear. V lost 3 bases to trimming and J lost 0 bases, with 6 bases between them. This CDR3 contains 15 residues. Germline-derived CDR1 and CDR2 are SGHDN and FVKESK. This CDR3 reads CASSQGPSGANVLTF. The CDR3 coding sequence is TGTGCCAGCAGCCAGGGTCCCTCTGGGGCCAACGTCCTGACTTTC.

J is TRBJ2-7 and V is TRBV28; D uncertain. The CDR3 is made up of 15 amino acids. Germline V gene lookup returns CDR1 MDHEN and CDR2 SYDVKM. V was shortened by 2 bases and J by 2 bases, with 13 bases between the two germline ends. DNA for the CDR3: TGTGCCAGCAGTTTAGAGGCAGGCGTGACCTACGAGCAGTACTTC. Amino acids: CASSLEAGVTYEQYF.

DNA of the CDR3: TGTGCCAGCAGTTTGGTAGGGAACAGGGGGCACGAAAAACTGTTTTTT. The encoded protein is CASSLVGNRGHEKLFF. V gene TRBV12-3 or TRBV12-4 combines with J gene TRBJ1-4; 9 bases are shared with TRBD1. The length of the CDR3 is 16 residues. Germline trimming cut 3 bases from V and 8 bases from J; bases unmatched to any gene: 10.

J is TRBJ2-7 and V is TRBV19; D remains unclear. The CDR3 has 14 amino acids. V was trimmed by 5 bases and J by 2 bases, leaving 13 bases between them. Germline CDR1 and CDR2: LNHDA and SQIVND (reference sequence). The CDR3 DNA is TGTGCCAGTAGTTTGGGAATACCAGCCTACGAGCAGTACTTC. Amino acids: CASSLGIPAYEQYF.

This clonotype was counted a few times. This chain connects TRBV7-2 to TRBJ2-1, with a weak D call TRBD2 (6 bases). CDR1 and CDR2 from the germline V gene are SGHTA and FQGNSA. The germline V and J ends were trimmed by 5 bases and 4 bases, with 18 bases remaining between them. The CDR3 spans 16 residues. CDR3 bases: TGTGCCAGCAGCCTGGGGGACTCCCTGTCTTACAATGAGCAGTTCTTC. Protein product: CASSLGDSLSYNEQFF.

This chain links TRBV30 with TRBJ1-5; TRBD1 is a possible D gene (5 bases). CDR3 length: 16 residues. The germline gives CDR1 GTSNPN, CDR2 SVGIG (reference sequence). Trimming removed 0 bases at V and 4 bases at J, with 16 bases between. CDR3 in DNA: TGTGCCTGGAGTGTAGGTAGTGGGACGTTGAATCAGCCCCAGCATTTT. As protein: CAWSVGSGTLNQPQHF.

A few counts support this clonotype. The chain recombines TRBV5-1 with TRBJ2-2; weak D call: TRBD2 (6 bases). There are 15 residues in the CDR3. The germline V gene has CDR1 SGHRS and CDR2 YFSETQ. Trimming pared 5 bases from V and 7 bases from J, leaving 18 bases between. CDR3 protein: CASRSGGPLSGELFF. The CDR3 nucleotides read TGCGCCAGCAGATCCGGAGGGCCTTTGAGCGGGGAGCTGTTTTTT.

This clonotype turned up a few times. V usage is TRBV5-4 and J usage is TRBJ2-1; 8 bases are shared with TRBD1. The CDR3 covers 13 residues. Trimming took 4 bases from V and 9 from J; bases not matched to a gene: 6. CDR1 is SGHNT and CDR2 is YYREEE in the germline V gene (reference sequence). CDR3 coding DNA: TGTGCCAGCAGCCGAGGACAGGGAAGTGAGCAGTTCTTC. This gives the protein CASSRGQGSEQFF.